The next 32 T cell receptor beta chains were all read from a single sample in a study of shared clonotypes between healthy human individuals (dated by TCRdb to 2018 to 2020). For the CD8 naive samples, CD45RO-negative cells were positively selected for CCR7, yielding a CD45RA+CCR7+ population from which TemRA cells were excluded. The method behind the library was the immunoSEQ multiplex PCR assay. Drawn from immuneACCESS, this table holds only the in-frame rearrangements with V and J called that TCRdb kept. Clones are partly lost; checked studies trace under half to an unresolved V gene and leave the rest unexplained. Present in this sample are around 2.1 million clones, 90% to 95% of which were seen just once. More than 1.5% of the sample lies in the top ten. What was sequenced was naive CD8+ T cells from PBMCs. The sample's cell subset or site label, in plain terms: CD45RA+CCR7+. The receptors were gathered from a man younger than 35 in good health. Some clones in this sample may be carry-over from other donors' samples.

This sequence joins TRBV11-2 and TRBJ1-2; 8 nucleotides agree with TRBD1. J lost 1 base, V lost 3 bases, and 7 bases had no gene match. Germline V gives CDR1 SGHAT, CDR2 FQNNGV. The CDR3 consists of 16 residues. The CDR3 DNA reads as TGTGCCAGCAGCTTGGCAGGGGGCTCGATTAACTATGGCTACACCTTC. Translated: CASSLAGGSINYGYTF. Based on the CDR3 plus reference TRBV11-2 and TRBJ1-2, the full variable domain is EAGVAQSPRYKIIEKRQSVAFWCNPISGHATLYWYQQILGQGPKLLIQFQNNGVVDDSQLPKDRFSAERLKGVDSTLKIQPAKLEDSAVYLCASSLAGGSINYGYTFGSGTRLTVV.

The chain carries TRBV9 and TRBJ2-7; 10 nucleotides line up with TRBD2. Germline CDR1 is SGDLS and CDR2 is YYNGEE. The CDR3 loop spans 14 amino acids. Unmatched junction bases numbered 10, after V lost 6 bases and J lost 7 bases. The CDR3 DNA sequence: TGTGCCAGCACGGCTAGCGGGAGTTCGGGGGAGCAGTACTTC. Protein product: CASTASGSSGEQYF. Full variable domain (rest looked up from reference TRBV9 and TRBJ2-7): DSGVTQTPKHLITATGQRVTLRCSPRSGDLSVYWYQQSLDQGLQFLIQYYNGEERAKGNILERFSAQQFPDLHSELNLSSLELGDSALYFCASTASGSSGEQYFGPGTRLTVT.

The chain links TRBV7-9 to TRBJ1-5; D is possibly TRBD1 (6 bases). The CDR3 length is 15 residues. The V gene lost 1 base and the J gene lost 3 bases, with 10 bases spanning the gap. The germline V gene has CDR1 SEHNR and CDR2 FQNEAQ (reference sequence). The CDR3 region has the DNA TGTGCCAGCAGCTTAGGTGGGGGCACCAATCAGCCCCAGCATTTT. As protein: CASSLGGGTNQPQHF.

This rearrangement joins TRBV6-5 to TRBJ2-7; 11 bases match TRBD1. CDR1 and CDR2 from the germline V gene are MNHEY and SVGAGI. Trimming took 6 bases from V and 5 from J; bases not matched to a gene: 9. The CDR3 loop spans 15 amino acids. The CDR3 loop is CASRRPGQGVHEQYF. As DNA, the CDR3 is TGTGCCAGCAGGAGACCGGGACAGGGGGTGCACGAGCAGTACTTC.

V is TRBV7-9 and J is TRBJ2-1; D is possibly TRBD2 (6 bases). Germline V gives CDR1 SEHNR, CDR2 FQNEAQ (reference sequence). The length of the CDR3 is 14 residues. Trimming shortened V by 10 bases and J by 8 bases, and 21 bases separated the two germline ends. This chain's CDR3 is CATQGGGMVYEQFF. The CDR3 DNA reads TGTGCCACCCAAGGAGGCGGGATGGTATATGAGCAGTTCTTC.

J is TRBJ2-5 and V is TRBV11-1; 11 positions agree with TRBD2. CDR1 and CDR2 from the germline V gene are SGHAT and FQDESV (reference sequence). V lost 5 bases and J lost 2; bases outside the gene matches: 4. The CDR3 spans 15 residues. CDR3 amino acids: CASSQLAGEQETQYF. The CDR3 DNA is TGTGCCAGCAGCCAACTAGCGGGGGAACAAGAGACCCAGTACTTC.

On this clone: The same CDR3 can be traced to other DNA sequences in this sample. The chain combines TRBV7-9 with TRBJ1-1; D remains ambiguous. Germline CDR1 reads SEHNR; CDR2 reads FQNEAQ (reference sequence). V was cut by 3 bases and J by 6 bases, with 8 bases left in between. The CDR3 sequence is 12 residues long. The CDR3 DNA reads as TGTGCCAGCAGCTTTGGGCAGGCTGAAGCTTTCTTT. Translated: CASSFGQAEAFF.

J is TRBJ1-6 and V is TRBV27, with D hard to call. CDR1 and CDR2 from the germline V gene are MNHEY and SMNVEV (reference sequence). CDR3 length: 16 amino acids. V dropped 7 bases and J dropped 3 bases, with 16 bases sitting between them. CDR3 sequence reads: CASTSKNRDYNSPLHF. CDR3 nucleotides: TGTGCCAGCACTAGTAAAAACCGGGACTATAATTCACCCCTCCACTTT.

V is TRBV11-2 and J is TRBJ1-5, with 8 bases aligning to TRBD1. V shed 4 bases, J shed 3 bases, and the junction held 5 bases outside the gene matches. The CDR3 sequence is 15 residues long. The germline V gene encodes CDR1 SGHAT and CDR2 FQNNGV. This CDR3 is CASSSDRGLNQPQHF. The DNA of the CDR3 is TGTGCCAGCAGCTCTGACAGGGGACTCAATCAGCCCCAGCATTTT.

The chain joins TRBV28 to TRBJ1-2; no definite D call. Trimming left V 3 bases short and J 5 bases short, with 4 bases between. This CDR3 spans 11 amino acids. Germline CDR1 is MDHEN and CDR2 is SYDVKM. The chain's CDR3 is CASSFWYGYTF. The CDR3 nucleotides are TGTGCCAGCAGTTTCTGGTATGGCTACACCTTC.

The rearrangement uses TRBV2 and TRBJ2-1; 8 nucleotides agree with TRBD2. Germline V gives CDR1 SNHLY, CDR2 FYNNEI. Trimming at V came to 4 bases and at J to 2 bases, leaving 10 bases not matched to a gene. The CDR3 is 17 amino acids. The CDR3 sequence: CASSGAGGRPAYNEQFF. The CDR3 bases are TGTGCCAGCAGTGGGGCGGGAGGACGGCCTGCCTACAATGAGCAGTTCTTC. Filled out from reference TRBV2 and TRBJ2-1, the complete variable domain reads EPEVTQTPSHQVTQMGQEVILRCVPISNHLYFYWYRQILGQKVEFLVSFYNNEISEKSEIFDDQFSVERPDGSNFTLKIRSTKLEDSAMYFCASSGAGGRPAYNEQFFGPGTRLTVL.

The genes are TRBV21-1 and TRBJ2-7; TRBD1, as called in the table, went unchecked against the DNA. TRBV21-1 is deemed a pseudogene. The CDR3 loop spans 16 amino acids. In nucleotides, the CDR3 is TGTGCCAGCAGCAAAAAGGGCAGGGAAAGGACCTACGAGCAGTACTTC. It is translated as CASSKKGRERTYEQYF.

The count of this clone is one. Here the CDR3 reads CASSPSRGSENEQFF. CDR3 DNA sequence: TGTGCCAGCAGCCCAAGCAGGGGGAGTGAAAATGAGCAGTTCTTC. The rearrangement links TRBV7-9 to TRBJ2-1; 7 bases are shared with TRBD1. Trimming removed 5 bases from V and 7 bases from J; junction bases left unmatched: 11. This CDR3 is built from 15 residues. The germline CDR1 and CDR2 sequences are SEHNR and FQNEAQ (reference sequence).

This chain links TRBV7-9 with TRBJ2-7, with TRBD1 identical over 7 bases. This CDR3 comprises 15 residues. Germline loops: CDR1 SEHNR, CDR2 FQNEAQ (reference sequence). Trimming took 5 bases from V and 0 from J; bases not matched to a gene: 7. The CDR3 nucleotides read TGTGCCAGCAGCATCGGGACAGCAAGCTCCTACGAGCAGTACTTC. Translated: CASSIGTASSYEQYF.

The chain recombines TRBV28 with TRBJ2-7; a weak D match, TRBD1 (7 bases). The V and J ends lost 3 bases and 6 bases respectively, with 15 bases between them. In germline, CDR1 is MDHEN, CDR2 SYDVKM. The CDR3 is 14 amino acids. CDR3 coding DNA: TGTGCCAGCAGTTTTACAGGGGACTCAGGCGAGCAGTACTTC. This translates into CASSFTGDSGEQYF.

The chain links TRBV25-1 to TRBJ2-7; TRBD1 is a possible D gene (6 bases). V was trimmed by 3 bases and J by 4 bases, leaving 7 bases between them. CDR1 is MGHDK and CDR2 is SYGVNS in the germline V gene. This CDR3 is 12 amino acids long. The CDR3 protein is CASSDRGYEQYF. Written as DNA, the CDR3 is TGTGCCAGCAGTGACAGGGGTTACGAGCAGTACTTC.

This chain links TRBV7-9 with TRBJ2-4; D unclear. The CDR3 has 17 residues. Germline V lookup: CDR1 SEHNR, CDR2 FQNEAQ (reference sequence). V lost 1 base and J 4 bases, leaving 17 bases between the germline ends. The CDR3 sequence is CASSLERVQFPKNIQYF. The CDR3 bases are TGTGCCAGCAGCTTAGAACGGGTACAGTTCCCTAAAAACATTCAGTACTTC.

This clone was observed once. The CDR3 sequence is CASSGWTSGNNEQFF. CDR3 nucleotide sequence: TGTGCCAGTAGTGGATGGACTAGCGGAAACAATGAGCAGTTCTTC. V and J are TRBV19 and TRBJ2-1; 10 nucleotides agree with TRBD2. Germline V gives CDR1 LNHDA, CDR2 SQIVND (reference sequence). V lost 5 bases to trimming and J lost 5 bases; unmatched junction nucleotides: 6. The CDR3 consists of 15 residues.

The V gene is TRBV30, the J gene TRBJ2-3, with D uncertain. Germline CDR1 reads GTSNPN; CDR2 reads SVGIG (reference sequence). V was shortened by 5 bases and J by 3 bases, with 3 bases between the two germline ends. This CDR3 spans 10 amino acids. CDR3 loop: CAWVTDTQYF. In DNA form, the CDR3 reads TGTGCCTGGGTAACAGATACGCAGTATTTT.

V gene TRBV7-2 combines with J gene TRBJ2-1, with a weak D call TRBD2 (6 bases). Germline-derived CDR1 and CDR2 are SGHTA and FQGNSA. The CDR3 covers 15 residues. V dropped 4 bases and J dropped 5 bases, with 15 bases sitting between them. The DNA for the CDR3 is TGTGCCAGCAGCTCCGGGACTCTAGGAAACAATGAGCAGTTCTTC. Translation gives CASSSGTLGNNEQFF.

This chain uses TRBV7-9 with TRBJ2-1; D is possibly TRBD2 (5 bases). Germline assignment: CDR1 SEHNR and CDR2 FQNEAQ (reference sequence). The CDR3 is 14 amino acids. V was trimmed by 8 bases and J by 7 bases, leaving 18 bases between them. DNA for the CDR3: TGTGCCAGCGAGCGGCTAACTAGTGCTAATGAGCAGTTCTTC. This gives the protein CASERLTSANEQFF.

The V call is TRBV2, the J call TRBJ1-2; tentative D call: TRBD1 (5 bases). In germline, CDR1 is SNHLY, CDR2 FYNNEI. CDR3 length equals 13 residues. The V end lost 1 base, the J end lost 8 bases, and 11 bases lay between the germline ends. Here the CDR3 reads CASSEGQGGGYTF. The CDR3 nucleotides read TGTGCCAGCAGTGAAGGGCAGGGAGGCGGCTACACCTTC.

The genes are TRBV27 and TRBJ2-1; possible D gene TRBD1, 5 bases. Germline V lookup: CDR1 MNHEY, CDR2 SMNVEV (reference sequence). V dropped 5 bases and J dropped 0 bases, with 14 bases sitting between them. CDR3 size: 16 residues. This CDR3 is CASSPRTLSSYNEQFF. CDR3 DNA: TGTGCCAGCAGTCCCAGGACACTGAGCTCCTACAATGAGCAGTTCTTC.

CDR3 sequence: CASSPTGESKNIQYF. In DNA, the CDR3 is TGTGCCAGCAGTCCGACAGGGGAGTCTAAAAACATTCAGTACTTC. The rearrangement links TRBV27 to TRBJ2-4; 8 nucleotides line up with TRBD1. The V and J ends lost 5 bases and 4 bases, in that order; junction bases with no gene match: 7. Germline lookup yields CDR1 MNHEY and CDR2 SMNVEV (reference sequence). This CDR3 spans 15 amino acids.

V gene TRBV7-3 combines with J gene TRBJ1-5; D might be TRBD1 (5 bases). CDR1 SGHTA and CDR2 FQGTGA come from the germline V gene. The CDR3 sequence is 16 residues long. Trimming shortened V by 1 base and J by 0 bases, and 10 bases separated the two germline ends. The CDR3 is CASSLKDGGSNQPQHF. The DNA for the CDR3 is TGTGCCAGCAGCTTAAAAGACGGGGGTAGCAATCAGCCCCAGCATTTT.

The V and J genes are TRBV29-1 and TRBJ2-1, with 9 bases that match TRBD2. Trimming cost V 1 base and J 9 bases; bases outside gene matches: 4. Germline V lookup: CDR1 SQVTM, CDR2 ANQGSEA. This CDR3 spans 13 amino acids. The CDR3 region has the DNA TGCAGCGTTGAAGGGACTAGCGTAGGTGAGCAGTTCTTC. This sequence encodes CSVEGTSVGEQFF.

The chain recombines TRBV19 with TRBJ2-3; TRBD2 agrees at 10 bases. Trimming took 3 bases from V and 3 from J; bases not matched to a gene: 6. This CDR3 region has 16 residues. Germline V gives CDR1 LNHDA, CDR2 SQIVND (reference sequence). Written as DNA, the CDR3 is TGTGCCAGTAGTATTTCCCTAGCGGGAGTGACAGATACGCAGTATTTT. Translated: CASSISLAGVTDTQYF. Full variable domain (rest looked up from reference TRBV19 and TRBJ2-3): DGGITQSPKYLFRKEGQNVTLSCEQNLNHDAMYWYRQDPGQGLRLIYYSQIVNDFQKGDIAEGYSVSREKKESFPLTVTSAQKNPTAFYLCASSISLAGVTDTQYFGPGTRLTVL.

As to this clone: This sample also contains other DNA sequences that code for the same CDR3. The gene calls are TRBV28 and TRBJ1-1; unclear D gene. There are 13 residues in the CDR3. Germline V lookup: CDR1 MDHEN, CDR2 SYDVKM. Trimming stripped 5 bases from V and 1 base from J, with 8 bases between. CDR3 sequence reads: CASSLLRNTEAFF. CDR3 DNA: TGTGCCAGCAGTCTCCTGAGGAACACTGAAGCTTTCTTT.

This clone was seen a few times. V usage is TRBV5-6 and J usage is TRBJ1-1; no firm D call. This CDR3 has 13 amino acids. Per germline, CDR1 SGHDT and CDR2 YYEEEE. V was cut by 2 bases and J by 6 bases, with 11 bases left in between. This chain's CDR3 is CASSFGGGAEAFF. The CDR3 nucleotides read TGTGCCAGCAGCTTTGGAGGAGGAGCTGAAGCTTTCTTT.

On this clone: One end of the junction does not line up with germline, which may come from a read error. The V call is TRBV5-1, the J call TRBJ1-1, with D unresolved. The CDR3 spans 15 residues. In germline, CDR1 is SGHRS, CDR2 YFSETQ. CDR3 protein: CANSGRDVGNTEAFF. The CDR3, as DNA: TGCGCCAACAGCGGGCGGGATGTAGGGAACACTGAAGCTTTCTTT.

The CDR3 region is CSAGVGRNTEAFF. The CDR3 bases are TGCAGCGCCGGGGTGGGCAGGAACACTGAAGCTTTCTTT. This rearrangement joins TRBV29-1 to TRBJ1-1; D uncertain. Trimming removed 7 bases at V and 1 base at J, with 13 bases between. The germline gives CDR1 SQVTM, CDR2 ANQGSEA. This CDR3 spans 13 amino acids. Based on the CDR3 plus reference TRBV29-1 and TRBJ1-1, the full variable domain is SAVISQKPSRDICQRGTSLTIQCQVDSQVTMMFWYRQQPGQSLTLIATANQGSEATYESGFVIDKFPISRPNLTFSTLTVSNMSPEDSSIYLCSAGVGRNTEAFFGQGTRLTVV.

The chain has TRBV9 and TRBJ1-1, with 7 positions matching TRBD1. The CDR3 has 15 residues. In germline, CDR1 is SGDLS, CDR2 YYNGEE. V lost 0 bases and J lost 4; bases outside the gene matches: 6. The CDR3 sequence: CASSVGRGPITEAFF. CDR3 DNA: TGTGCCAGCAGCGTAGGGAGGGGGCCCATCACTGAAGCTTTCTTT.